The T cell receptor (beta chain) under discussion was sequenced for a study of blood T cell repertoires in COVID-19. On the study more broadly: Whether acute or convalescent, the COVID-19 samples came from the United States, Italy and Spain. T cells, B-cell-depleted T cells, or PBMCs supplied cDNA or gDNA.

The data were produced by immunoSEQ multiplex PCR, yet TCRdb's version contains in-frame clones alone and is incomplete. The sample includes approximately 180,000 clones, 85% to 90% seen only once; the top ten take roughly 20%. The CDR3 has 13 residues. V lost 3 bases to trimming and J lost 1 base, with 8 bases between them. From germline, CDR1 is SQVTM and CDR2 ANQGSEA. Sequenced: peripheral blood. The gene calls are TRBV29-1 and TRBJ2-3; D possibly corresponds to TRBD2 (5 bases). The clonotype originates from a person aged 65-85 years with COVID-19, enrolled during active disease. The CDR3 spells CSVDGAGTDTQYF. The CDR3 DNA reads as TGCAGCGTTGATGGAGCGGGCACAGATACGCAGTATTTT.